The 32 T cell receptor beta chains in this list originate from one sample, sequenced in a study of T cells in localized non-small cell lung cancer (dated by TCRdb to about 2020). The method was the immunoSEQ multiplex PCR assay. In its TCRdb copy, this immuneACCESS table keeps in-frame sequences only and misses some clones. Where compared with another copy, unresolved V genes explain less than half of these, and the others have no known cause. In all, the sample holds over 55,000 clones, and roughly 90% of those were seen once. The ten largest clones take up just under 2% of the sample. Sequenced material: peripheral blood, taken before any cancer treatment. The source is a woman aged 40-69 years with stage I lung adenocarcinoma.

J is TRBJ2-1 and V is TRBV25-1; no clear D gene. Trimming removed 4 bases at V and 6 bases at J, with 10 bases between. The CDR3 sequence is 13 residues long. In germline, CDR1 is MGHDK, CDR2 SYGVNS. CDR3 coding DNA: TGTGCCAGCAGTGGAGGACGCTTCAATGAGCAGTTCTTC. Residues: CASSGGRFNEQFF.

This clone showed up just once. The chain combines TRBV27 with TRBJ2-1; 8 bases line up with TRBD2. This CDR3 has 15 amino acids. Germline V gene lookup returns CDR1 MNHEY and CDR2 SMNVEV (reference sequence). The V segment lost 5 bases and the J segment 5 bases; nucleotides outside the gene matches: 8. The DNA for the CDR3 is TGTGCCAGCAGTCTTAAAGCGGGGGTCCACAATGAGCAGTTCTTC. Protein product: CASSLKAGVHNEQFF.

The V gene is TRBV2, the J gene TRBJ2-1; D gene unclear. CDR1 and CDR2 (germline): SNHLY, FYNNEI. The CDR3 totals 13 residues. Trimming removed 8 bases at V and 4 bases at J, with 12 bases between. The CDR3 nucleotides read TGTGCCAGCGAGAGGCTTCCTTACAATGAGCAGTTCTTC. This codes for CASERLPYNEQFF.

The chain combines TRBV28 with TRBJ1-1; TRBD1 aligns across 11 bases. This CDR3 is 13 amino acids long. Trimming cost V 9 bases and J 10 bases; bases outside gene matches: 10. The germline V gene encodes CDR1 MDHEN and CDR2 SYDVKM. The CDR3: CASTDRGPERAFF. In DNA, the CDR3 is TGTGCCAGTACGGACAGGGGGCCAGAGCGAGCTTTCTTT.

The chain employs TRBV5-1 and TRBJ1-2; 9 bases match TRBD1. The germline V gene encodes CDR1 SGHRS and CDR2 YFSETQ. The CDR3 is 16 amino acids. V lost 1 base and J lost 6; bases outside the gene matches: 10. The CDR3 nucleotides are TGCGCCAGCAGCTTGAGTGGGACAGGGCCTCGAGATGGCTACACCTTC. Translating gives CASSLSGTGPRDGYTF.

This CDR3 reads CASSLTRAGETQYF. In DNA, the CDR3 is TGTGCCAGCAGCCTGACTAGGGCCGGGGAGACCCAGTACTTC. The chain couples TRBV9 to TRBJ2-5; D perhaps matches TRBD2 (6 bases). From germline, CDR1 is SGDLS and CDR2 YYNGEE. The CDR3 has 14 residues. The germline V and J ends were trimmed by 4 bases and 5 bases, with 15 bases remaining between them.

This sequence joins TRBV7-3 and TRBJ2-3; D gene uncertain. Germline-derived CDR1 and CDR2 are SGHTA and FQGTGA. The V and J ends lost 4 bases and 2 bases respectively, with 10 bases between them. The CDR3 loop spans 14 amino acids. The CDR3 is CASSSVPFTDTQYF. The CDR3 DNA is TGTGCCAGCAGCTCCGTCCCCTTCACAGATACGCAGTATTTT.

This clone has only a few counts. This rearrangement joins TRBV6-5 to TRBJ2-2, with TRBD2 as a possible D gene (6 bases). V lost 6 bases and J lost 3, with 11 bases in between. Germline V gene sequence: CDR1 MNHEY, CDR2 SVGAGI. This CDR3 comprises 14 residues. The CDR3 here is CASRPAGHTGELFF. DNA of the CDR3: TGTGCCAGCAGGCCAGCGGGCCACACCGGGGAGCTGTTTTTT.

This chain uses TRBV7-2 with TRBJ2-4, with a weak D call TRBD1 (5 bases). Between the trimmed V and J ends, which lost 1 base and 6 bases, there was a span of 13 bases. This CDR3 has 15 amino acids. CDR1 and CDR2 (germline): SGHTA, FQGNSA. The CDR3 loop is CASSLDWGLGNIQYF. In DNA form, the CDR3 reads TGTGCCAGCAGCTTAGATTGGGGCCTGGGAAACATTCAGTACTTC.

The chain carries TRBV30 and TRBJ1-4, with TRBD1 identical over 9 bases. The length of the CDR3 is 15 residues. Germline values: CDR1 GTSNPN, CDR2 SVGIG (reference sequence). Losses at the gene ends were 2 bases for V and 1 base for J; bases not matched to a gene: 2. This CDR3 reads CAWSYRGRTNEKLFF. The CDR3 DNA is TGTGCCTGGAGTTACAGGGGGCGAACTAATGAAAAACTGTTTTTT.

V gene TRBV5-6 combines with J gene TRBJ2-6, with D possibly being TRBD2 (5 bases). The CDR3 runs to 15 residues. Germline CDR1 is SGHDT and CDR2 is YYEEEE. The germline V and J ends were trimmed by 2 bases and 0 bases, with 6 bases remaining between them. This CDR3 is CASSFLASGANVLTF. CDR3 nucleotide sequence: TGTGCCAGCAGCTTCCTAGCCTCTGGGGCCAACGTCCTGACTTTC.

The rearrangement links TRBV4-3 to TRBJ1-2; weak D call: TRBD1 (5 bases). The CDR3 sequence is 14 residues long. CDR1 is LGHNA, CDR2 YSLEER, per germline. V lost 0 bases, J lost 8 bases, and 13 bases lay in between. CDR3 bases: TGCGCCAGCAGCCAAGAATCCAGGGTGAAGGGCTACACCTTC. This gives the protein CASSQESRVKGYTF.

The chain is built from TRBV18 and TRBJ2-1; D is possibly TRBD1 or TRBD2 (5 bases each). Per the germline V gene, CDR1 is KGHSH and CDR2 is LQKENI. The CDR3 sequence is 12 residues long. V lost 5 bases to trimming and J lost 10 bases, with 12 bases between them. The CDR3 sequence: CASSSGRDEQFF. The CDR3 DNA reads TGTGCCAGCTCATCCGGACGGGACGAGCAGTTCTTC.

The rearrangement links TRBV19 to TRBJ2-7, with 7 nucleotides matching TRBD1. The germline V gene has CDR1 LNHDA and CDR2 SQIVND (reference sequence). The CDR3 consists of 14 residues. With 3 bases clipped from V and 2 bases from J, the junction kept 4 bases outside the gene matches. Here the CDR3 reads CASSIAQGTYEQYF. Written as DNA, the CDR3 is TGTGCCAGTAGTATCGCACAGGGGACCTACGAGCAGTACTTC.

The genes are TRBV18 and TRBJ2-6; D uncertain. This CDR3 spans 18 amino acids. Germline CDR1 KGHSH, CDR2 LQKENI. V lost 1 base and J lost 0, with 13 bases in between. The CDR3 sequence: CASSPLPVPSSGANVLTF. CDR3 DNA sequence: TGTGCCAGCTCACCACTCCCAGTTCCTAGCTCTGGGGCCAACGTCCTGACTTTC.

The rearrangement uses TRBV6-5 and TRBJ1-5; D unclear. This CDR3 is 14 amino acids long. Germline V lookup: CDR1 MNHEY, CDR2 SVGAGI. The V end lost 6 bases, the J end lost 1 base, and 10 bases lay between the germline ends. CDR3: CASSATNSNQPQHF. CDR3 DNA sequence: TGTGCCAGCAGCGCGACAAACAGCAATCAGCCCCAGCATTTT.

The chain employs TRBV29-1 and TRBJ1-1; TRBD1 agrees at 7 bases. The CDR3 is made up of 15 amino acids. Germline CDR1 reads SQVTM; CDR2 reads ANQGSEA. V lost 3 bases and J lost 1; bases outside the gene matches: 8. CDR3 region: CSVDPGRGRNTEAFF. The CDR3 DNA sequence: TGCAGCGTTGACCCGGGCAGGGGGAGGAACACTGAAGCTTTCTTT.

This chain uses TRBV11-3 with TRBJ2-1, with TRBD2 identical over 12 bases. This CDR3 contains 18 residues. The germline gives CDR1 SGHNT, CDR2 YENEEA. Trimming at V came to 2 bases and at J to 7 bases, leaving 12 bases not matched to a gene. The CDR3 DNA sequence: TGTGCCAGCAGCTTAAGTAGCGGGAGGACTAGCGGGAATAATGAGCAGTTCTTC. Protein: CASSLSSGRTSGNNEQFF.

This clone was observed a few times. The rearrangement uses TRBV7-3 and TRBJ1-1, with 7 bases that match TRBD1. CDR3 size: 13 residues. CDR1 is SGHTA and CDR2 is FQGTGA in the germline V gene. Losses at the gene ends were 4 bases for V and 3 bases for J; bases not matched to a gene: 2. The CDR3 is CASSSQGDTEAFF. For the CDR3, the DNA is TGTGCCAGCAGCTCCCAGGGGGACACTGAAGCTTTCTTT.

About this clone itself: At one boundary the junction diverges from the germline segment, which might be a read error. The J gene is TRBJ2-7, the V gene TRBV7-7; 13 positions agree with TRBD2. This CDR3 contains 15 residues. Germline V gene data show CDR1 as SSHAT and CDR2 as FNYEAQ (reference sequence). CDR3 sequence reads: CASSPGLAGSYEQYF. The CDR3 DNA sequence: TGTGCTAGCAGCCCGGGACTAGCGGGATCCTACGAGCAGTACTTC.

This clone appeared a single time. CDR3 region: CASSITGGATGELFF. The CDR3 bases are TGCGCCAGCAGCATAACAGGGGGCGCGACCGGGGAGCTGTTTTTT. The chain employs TRBV5-1 and TRBJ2-2, with TRBD1 matching 9 bases. This CDR3 has 15 amino acids. Per germline, CDR1 SGHRS and CDR2 YFSETQ. The trim removed 4 bases at V and 5 bases at J, leaving 6 bases unmatched.

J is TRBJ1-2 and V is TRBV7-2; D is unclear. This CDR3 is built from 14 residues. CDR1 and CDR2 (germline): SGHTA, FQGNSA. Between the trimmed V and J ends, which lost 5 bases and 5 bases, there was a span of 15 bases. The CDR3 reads CASSTRGGQYGYTF. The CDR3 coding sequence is TGTGCCAGCAGCACTAGAGGCGGTCAATATGGCTACACCTTC.

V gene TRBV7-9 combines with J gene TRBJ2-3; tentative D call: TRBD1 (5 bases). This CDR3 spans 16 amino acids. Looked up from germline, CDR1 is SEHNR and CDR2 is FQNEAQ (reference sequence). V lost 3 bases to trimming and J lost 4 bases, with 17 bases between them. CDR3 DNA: TGTGCCAGCAGCTTGGCAACGTGGGGCCGGGCAGATACGCAGTATTTT. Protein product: CASSLATWGRADTQYF.

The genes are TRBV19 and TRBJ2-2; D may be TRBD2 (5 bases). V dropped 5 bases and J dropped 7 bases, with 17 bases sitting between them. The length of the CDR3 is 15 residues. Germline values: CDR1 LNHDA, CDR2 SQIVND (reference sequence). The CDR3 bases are TGTGCCAGTAGTCTAGCTACGAATAATGGCGGGGAGCTGTTTTTT. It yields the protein CASSLATNNGGELFF.

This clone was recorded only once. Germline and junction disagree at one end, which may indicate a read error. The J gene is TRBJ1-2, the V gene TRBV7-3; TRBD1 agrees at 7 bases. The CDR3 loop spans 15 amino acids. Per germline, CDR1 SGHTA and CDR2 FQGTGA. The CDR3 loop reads CASCLDRANLYGYTF. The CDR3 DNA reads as TGTGCCAGCTGCTTAGACAGGGCGAACCTCTATGGCTACACCTTC.

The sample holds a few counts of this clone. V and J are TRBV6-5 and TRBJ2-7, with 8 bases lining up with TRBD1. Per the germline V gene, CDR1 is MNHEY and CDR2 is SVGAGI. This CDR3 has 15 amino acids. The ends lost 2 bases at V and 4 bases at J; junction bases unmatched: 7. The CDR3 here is CASSYGGQGEYEQYF. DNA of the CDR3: TGTGCCAGCAGTTACGGTGGACAGGGAGAATACGAGCAGTACTTC.

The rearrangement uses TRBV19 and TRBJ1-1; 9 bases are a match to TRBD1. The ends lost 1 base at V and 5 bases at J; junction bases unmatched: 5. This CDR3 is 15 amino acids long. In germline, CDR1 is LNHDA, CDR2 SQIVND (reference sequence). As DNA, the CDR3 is TGTGCCAGTAGTATAGTGACAGGGGGGCCGACTGAAGCTTTCTTT. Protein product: CASSIVTGGPTEAFF.

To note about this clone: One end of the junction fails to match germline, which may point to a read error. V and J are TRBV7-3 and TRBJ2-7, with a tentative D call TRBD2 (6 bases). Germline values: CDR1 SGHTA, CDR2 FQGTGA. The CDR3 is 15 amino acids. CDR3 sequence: CASNLRGDGTYEQYF. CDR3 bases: TGTGCCAGCAACTTACGCGGGGACGGAACCTACGAGCAGTACTTC.

CDR3 protein: CASSLTGDTYEQYF. Written as DNA, the CDR3 is TGCGCCAGCAGCTTGACGGGAGACACCTACGAGCAGTACTTC. The gene calls are TRBV5-1 and TRBJ2-7; possible D gene TRBD2, 6 bases. Deletions cut 1 base from V and 2 bases from J, with 10 bases between. The CDR3 has 14 residues. Per the germline V gene, CDR1 is SGHRS and CDR2 is YFSETQ.

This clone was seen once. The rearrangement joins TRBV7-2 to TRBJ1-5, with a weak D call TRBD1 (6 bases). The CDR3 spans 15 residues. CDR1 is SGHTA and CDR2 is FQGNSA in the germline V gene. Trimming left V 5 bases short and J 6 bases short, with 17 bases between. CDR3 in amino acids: CASSPGAGKSQPQHF. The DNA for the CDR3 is TGTGCCAGCAGCCCAGGGGCGGGTAAGTCTCAGCCCCAGCATTTT.

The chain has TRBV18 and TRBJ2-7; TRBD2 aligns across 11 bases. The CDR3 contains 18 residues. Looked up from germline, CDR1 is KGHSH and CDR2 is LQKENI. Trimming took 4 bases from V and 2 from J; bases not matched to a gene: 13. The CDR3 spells CASSLSGTSGTKPYEQYF. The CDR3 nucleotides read TGTGCCAGCTCACTCTCCGGGACTAGCGGCACAAAACCCTACGAGCAGTACTTC.

The CDR3 DNA follows: TGTGCCTGGAGGACAGGGACTTTAGCTTTCTTT. This gives the protein CAWRTGTLAFF. The chain recombines TRBV30 with TRBJ1-1; 7 nucleotides match TRBD1. CDR1 and CDR2 (germline): GTSNPN, SVGIG (reference sequence). The CDR3 is made up of 11 amino acids. Unmatched junction bases numbered 5, after V lost 3 bases and J lost 10 bases.